The clone carrying this T cell receptor beta chain was seen only a few times. Its antigen is unknown. Germline V gene data show CDR1 as SGHVS and CDR2 as FQNEAQ. The CDR3 spans 13 residues. With V trimmed by 5 bases and J by 5 bases, 6 bases remained unmatched. This entry belongs to a study of T-cell memory formation after mild COVID-19. Study results and limitations: Day 37-peaking second-wave clones had unconfirmed SARS-CoV-2 specificity.

Using its own MiXCR run on the 5' RACE reads, TCRdb lists one record per CDR3 protein. Among 250,000 to 350,000 distinct CDR3 sequences, 13% to 15% were seen once, and the ten largest hold around 23%. The TCR was taken from a young man who had mild COVID-19 (a few samples of this study predate the infection). Cell type and time point are not known. Input material: PBMCs or a T cell subset sorted from them (not recorded which). The chain employs TRBV7-8 and TRBJ2-7; 7 bases line up with TRBD1. The CDR3 DNA reads TGTGCCAGCAGCAGTGATGACAGGGACGAGCAGTACGTC. Amino acid sequence: CASSSDDRDEQYV.